This is a list of T cell receptor beta chains from one sample in a study of cytomegalovirus exposure and HLA in healthy donors. Repertoires were generated with immunoSEQ multiplex PCR, while TCRdb's copy carries only in-frame clones and drops some. Among over 80,000 clones listed, approximately 73% were seen once. Material for sequencing was PBMCs. These receptors were collected from a man aged 35 to 55 in good health and CMV-seronegative. Both conserved end residues are part of each CDR3. D genes are given only for firm matches. For some rows the clone size is stated as once, few or many, or as a class when expanded; others skip it.

D,size,J,V,DNA,CDR3
-,once,TRBJ1-2,TRBV21-1,TGTGCCAGTACACCGGGACAGGGCCTTAACTATGGCTACACCTTC,CASTPGQGLNYGYTF
-,once,TRBJ2-1,TRBV4-1,TGCGCCAGCAGCCAAGAGAGCCGCTCGGGGAGCGAGCAGTTCTTC,CASSQESRSGSEQFF
TRBD2,many,TRBJ2-3,TRBV4-1,TGCGCCAGCAGAAGGGGAGGGGCAGGAACAGATACGCAGTATTTT,CASRRGGAGTDTQYF
-,-,TRBJ1-6,TRBV2,TGTGCCAGCAGCCTAACACGACTGGGCTCCTATAATTCACCCCTCCACTTT,CASSLTRLGSYNSPLHF
TRBD1,-,TRBJ1-3,TRBV6-1,TGTGCCAGCAGTGCTTGGGACAGTCTAAGGGGAAACACCATATATTTT,CASSAWDSLRGNTIYF
-,-,TRBJ2-7,TRBV11-2,TGTGCCAGCAGCTTAGAAGGAGTTACCCCCTCCTACGAGCAGTACTTC,CASSLEGVTPSYEQYF
-,-,TRBJ2-7,TRBV7-3,TGTGCCAGCAGCTTAAACGTTGACAGCTACGAGCAGTACTTC,CASSLNVDSYEQYF
TRBD1,-,TRBJ1-3,TRBV6-1,TGTGCCAGCAGTGAGTTTGGGAACGACAGGGGCGACTCTGGAAACACCATATATTTT,CASSEFGNDRGDSGNTIYF
TRBD2,-,TRBJ2-3,TRBV6-4,TGTGCCAGCAGTGAAACTAGCGGGGGGGCCGATACGCAGTATTTT,CASSETSGGADTQYF
-,-,TRBJ2-1,TRBV2,TGTGCCAGCAGTGACAGGGGCAATGAGCAGTTCTTC,CASSDRGNEQFF
TRBD1,-,TRBJ2-7,TRBV4-3,TGCGCCAGCAGCCGTGGGACAGGGGCCGTTTACGAGCAGTACTTC,CASSRGTGAVYEQYF
TRBD2,-,TRBJ2-7,TRBV5-4,TGTGCCAGCACCCTACTTGGACTAGCGGGAGTCTCCTACGAGCAGTACTTC,CASTLLGLAGVSYEQYF
TRBD2,few,TRBJ2-3,TRBV6-5,TGTGCCAGCAGTTACATTGCGGGGGGGGGCACAGATACGCAGTATTTT,CASSYIAGGGTDTQYF
TRBD1,-,TRBJ2-7,TRBV5-1,TGCGCCAGCAACGAGGACAGGGGGCTCTCCTACGAGCAGTACTTC,CASNEDRGLSYEQYF
-,-,TRBJ1-6,TRBV10-3,TGTGCCATCAGTGAGTCACAGGGCTATAATTCACCCCTCCACTTT,CAISESQGYNSPLHF
-,few,TRBJ2-2,TRBV15,TGTGCCACCAGCAGAGAAAAGGGGTACACCGGGGAGCTGTTTTTT,CATSREKGYTGELFF
TRBD2,-,TRBJ2-3,TRBV4-3,TGCGCCAGCAGCCAAGATTCGGGGGGGGTAGATACGCAGTATTTT,CASSQDSGGVDTQYF
-,-,TRBJ2-6,TRBV5-1,TGCGCCAGCAGCTTGTGGGTGCGGTCCGGGGCCAACGTCCTGACTTTC,CASSLWVRSGANVLTF
TRBD1,-,TRBJ2-1,TRBV7-9,TGTGCCAGCAGCTTAGCGACAGGGAAAGACAATGAGCAGTTCTTC,CASSLATGKDNEQFF
TRBD2,-,TRBJ2-5,TRBV4-3,TGCGCCAGCAGCCAAGATTGGACTAGCGGGGCGGAGACCCAGTACTTC,CASSQDWTSGAETQYF
TRBD2,once,TRBJ2-3,TRBV5-1,TGCGCCAGTCACGGGGGAGGGATTAGCACAGATACGCAGTATTTT,CASHGGGISTDTQYF
TRBD1,once,TRBJ2-6,TRBV9,TGTGCCAGCAGCCCTCACCCCCGGACAGGGGTATCTGGGGCCAACGTCCTGACTTTC,CASSPHPRTGVSGANVLTF
-,once,TRBJ1-6,TRBV13,TGTGCCAGCAGCTTAGCTGGGAGCTCCTATAATTCACCCCTCCACTTT,CASSLAGSSYNSPLHF
-,-,TRBJ2-7,TRBV7-3,TGTGCCAGCAGCCCTAGTCCGTCCTACGAGCAGTACTTC,CASSPSPSYEQYF
TRBD2,once,TRBJ2-1,TRBV5-6,TGTGCCAGCAGCTGGGGGGGGGTGGACAATGAGCAGTTCTTC,CASSWGGVDNEQFF
TRBD1,-,TRBJ2-2,TRBV13,TGTGCCAGCAGCTTCGGGACAGCGAACACCGGGGAGCTGTTTTTT,CASSFGTANTGELFF
-,-,TRBJ2-5,TRBV5-4,TGTGCCAGCAGCCCGGTTGCAGGGTTGAGAGAGACCCAGTACTTC,CASSPVAGLRETQYF
TRBD1,-,TRBJ1-2,TRBV5-4,TGTGCCAGCAGCTCCAGGGGGGTTCACTATGGCTACACCTTC,CASSSRGVHYGYTF
TRBD1,-,TRBJ2-3,TRBV6-4,TGTGCCAGCTGGACAACAGGGGAGTTGGGGGCAGATACGCAGTATTTT,CASWTTGELGADTQYF
TRBD1,-,TRBJ1-4,TRBV5-1,TGCGCCAGCAGCTCGGCGGACAGGTTCGCCCGGCGCGGTGAAAAACTGTTTTTT,CASSSADRFARRGEKLFF
-,-,TRBJ2-7,TRBV14,TGTGCCAGCAGCCAGAGACCAGGCCGTGGCGAGCAGTACTTC,CASSQRPGRGEQYF
-,-,TRBJ2-3,TRBV7-2,TGTGCCAGCAGCGCAAGACTAGTCCCAGATACGCAGTATTTT,CASSARLVPDTQYF
-,-,TRBJ1-4,TRBV2,TGTGCCAGCGGGGTTGGGGACTTTTATGAAAAACTGTTTTTT,CASGVGDFYEKLFF
-,-,TRBJ1-2,TRBV2,TGTGCCAGCAGGCCCTCAGGGGGCTACACCTTC,CASRPSGGYTF
TRBD2,-,TRBJ2-1,TRBV13,TGTGCCAGCAGCTCGGGACTAGCGGGGGGGGACAATGAGCAGTTCTTC,CASSSGLAGGDNEQFF
-,many,TRBJ2-1,TRBV5-1,TGCGCCAGCAGCTCCCCTCGCCAAACTTACAATGAGCAGTTCTTC,CASSSPRQTYNEQFF
-,-,TRBJ1-6,TRBV2,TGTGCCAGCAGTGGACAGCATAATTCACCCCTCCACTTT,CASSGQHNSPLHF
TRBD1,-,TRBJ2-5,TRBV5-6,TGTGCCAGCAGCGTTGACAGGGGCGCCGAGACCCAGTACTTC,CASSVDRGAETQYF
-,-,TRBJ1-1,TRBV7-2,TGTGCCAGCAGTAAACATCAGAACACTGAAGCTTTCTTT,CASSKHQNTEAFF
-,-,TRBJ1-3,TRBV4-2,TGTGCCAGCAGCCAAGCCCCCGTTCTCTCGGGCTCTGGAAACACCATATATTTT,CASSQAPVLSGSGNTIYF
TRBD2,once,TRBJ2-3,TRBV19,TGTGCCAGTAGGTTGACTAGCGGCCTACGCACAGATACGCAGTATTTT,CASRLTSGLRTDTQYF
TRBD1,few,TRBJ1-2,TRBV28,TGTGCCAGCAGTTTCCGAGGGTTGGGACAGGGGGTAGGCTACACCTTC,CASSFRGLGQGVGYTF
-,-,TRBJ1-1,TRBV5-6,TGTGCCAGCAGCTTGGGGGGCAGGAACACTGAAGCTTTCTTT,CASSLGGRNTEAFF
TRBD2,-,TRBJ2-3,TRBV10-3,TGTGCCATCAAGGAGGTAGGGCTAGCGGGGCCGCTAGGCACAGATACGCAGTATTTT,CAIKEVGLAGPLGTDTQYF
-,-,TRBJ2-5,TRBV7-9,TGTGCCAGCAGCAAACCCCGGGACACCCACCAAGAGACCCAGTACTTC,CASSKPRDTHQETQYF
TRBD1,-,TRBJ1-4,TRBV5-1,TGCGCCAGCAGCCGAACAGGGGGCAGAGATGAAAAACTGTTTTTT,CASSRTGGRDEKLFF
-,once,TRBJ1-2,TRBV5-1,TGCGCCAGCAGCTATGGTGGAAAGTTAGGGGATGGCTACACCTTC,CASSYGGKLGDGYTF
TRBD1,few,TRBJ1-1,TRBV5-6,TGTGCCAGCAGCTTACTGGGACAGGGAGACACTGAAGCTTTCTTT,CASSLLGQGDTEAFF
TRBD2,once,TRBJ2-3,TRBV27,TGTGCCAGCAGTTTATGGACTAGCGGGGGGACCCCGGATACGCAGTATTTT,CASSLWTSGGTPDTQYF
-,-,TRBJ1-1,TRBV18,TGTGCCAGCTCTCCGACAGGTTACACTGAAGCTTTCTTT,CASSPTGYTEAFF
-,-,TRBJ2-1,TRBV9,TGTGCCAGCAGCGTAAGACTAAGCTCCTACAATGAGCAGTTCTTC,CASSVRLSSYNEQFF
TRBD2,-,TRBJ2-1,TRBV2,TGTGCCAGCAGAGGTGAGCGGGGGAACTACAATGAGCAGTTCTTC,CASRGERGNYNEQFF
-,-,TRBJ2-1,TRBV5-5,TGTGCCAGCAGCTTACTAGGTGGTACGCCACTGGAGCAGTTCTTC,CASSLLGGTPLEQFF
-,-,TRBJ1-3,TRBV28,TGTGCCAGCAGCCCCCGAGACACCATATATTTT,CASSPRDTIYF